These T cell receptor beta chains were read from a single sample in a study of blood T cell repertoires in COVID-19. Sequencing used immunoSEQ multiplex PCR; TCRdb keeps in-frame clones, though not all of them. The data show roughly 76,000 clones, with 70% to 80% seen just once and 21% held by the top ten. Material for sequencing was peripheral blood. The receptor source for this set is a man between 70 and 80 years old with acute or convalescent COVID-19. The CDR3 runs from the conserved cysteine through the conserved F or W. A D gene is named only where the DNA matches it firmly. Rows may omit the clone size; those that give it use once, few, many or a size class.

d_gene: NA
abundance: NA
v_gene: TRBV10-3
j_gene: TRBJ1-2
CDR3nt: TGTGCCATCACTGAGGGGGGCGACCCACTTGGCTACACCTTC
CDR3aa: CAITEGGDPLGYTF

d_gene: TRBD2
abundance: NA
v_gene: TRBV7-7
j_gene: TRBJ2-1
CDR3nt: TGTGCTAGCAGCTTAGAACCCGCTAGCGGGAGCTCCTACAATGAGCAGTTCTTC
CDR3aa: CASSLEPASGSSYNEQFF

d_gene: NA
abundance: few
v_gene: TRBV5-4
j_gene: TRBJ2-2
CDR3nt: TGTGCCAGCAGCTTGGCCACAGGGTTTGTCGGGGAGCTGTTTTTT
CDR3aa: CASSLATGFVGELFF

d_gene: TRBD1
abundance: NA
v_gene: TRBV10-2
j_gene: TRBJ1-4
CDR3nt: TGCGCCAGCAGAGGACAGGGTTCTGAAAAACTGTTTTTT
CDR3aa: CASRGQGSEKLFF

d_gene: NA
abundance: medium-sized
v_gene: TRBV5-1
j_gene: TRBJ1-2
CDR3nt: TGCGCCAGCAGCCACCAGCCTTTGGGGCAGGGCTATGGCTACACCTTC
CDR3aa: CASSHQPLGQGYGYTF

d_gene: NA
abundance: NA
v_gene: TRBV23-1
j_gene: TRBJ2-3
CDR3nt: TGCGCCAGCAGTCGGGCAGGGATGATTGCAGATACGCAGTATTTT
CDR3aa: CASSRAGMIADTQYF

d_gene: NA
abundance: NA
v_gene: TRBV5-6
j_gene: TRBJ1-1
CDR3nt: TGTGCCAGCAGCTCCCCTAGAGGGATGATATTCAACACTGAAGCTTTCTTT
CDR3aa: CASSSPRGMIFNTEAFF

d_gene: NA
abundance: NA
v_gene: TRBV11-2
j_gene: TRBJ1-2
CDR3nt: TGTGCCAGCAGCCCCTTGAACGGGTATGGCTACACCTTC
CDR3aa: CASSPLNGYGYTF

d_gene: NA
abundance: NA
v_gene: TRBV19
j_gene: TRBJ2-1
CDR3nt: TGTGCCAGTAGTATTGAGGTCTGGAATGAGCAGTTCTTC
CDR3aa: CASSIEVWNEQFF

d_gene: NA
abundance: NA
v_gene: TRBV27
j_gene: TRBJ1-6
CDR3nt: TGTGCCAGCAGTTTAACCCCATTTAGCTCCTATAATTCACCCCTCCACTTT
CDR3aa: CASSLTPFSSYNSPLHF

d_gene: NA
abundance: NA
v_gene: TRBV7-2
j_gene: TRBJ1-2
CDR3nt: TGTGCCAGCAGCCCCCCCACGGGTAGTGGCTACACCTTC
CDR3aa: CASSPPTGSGYTF

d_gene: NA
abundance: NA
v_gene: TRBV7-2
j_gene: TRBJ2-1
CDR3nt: TGTGCCAGCAGCTTAGTTGCACTAGCCCCTGAGCAGTTCTTC
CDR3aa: CASSLVALAPEQFF

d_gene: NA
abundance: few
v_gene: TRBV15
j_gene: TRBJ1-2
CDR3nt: TGTGCCACCAGCTCCCATCCTACAGGGAGCTATGGCTACACCTTC
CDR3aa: CATSSHPTGSYGYTF

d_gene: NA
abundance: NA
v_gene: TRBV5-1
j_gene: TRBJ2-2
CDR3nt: TGCGCCAGCAGCTTCAGGGTGGGGTACACCGGGGAGCTGTTTTTT
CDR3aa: CASSFRVGYTGELFF

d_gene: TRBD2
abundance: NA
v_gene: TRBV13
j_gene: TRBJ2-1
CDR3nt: TGTGCCAGCAGCCCCAAAGACGGGTTCGGAGGGAGGGTTTACAATGAGCAGTTCTTC
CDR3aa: CASSPKDGFGGRVYNEQFF

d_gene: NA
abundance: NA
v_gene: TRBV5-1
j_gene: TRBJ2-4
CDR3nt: TGCGCCAGCAGCGTACCCGGGGGAGCGGGAAACATTCAGTACTTC
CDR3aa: CASSVPGGAGNIQYF

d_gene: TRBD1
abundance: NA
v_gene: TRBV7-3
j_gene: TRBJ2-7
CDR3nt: TGTGCCAGCAGCTTAAACCCGGGACAGGGCTACGAGCAGTACTTC
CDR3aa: CASSLNPGQGYEQYF

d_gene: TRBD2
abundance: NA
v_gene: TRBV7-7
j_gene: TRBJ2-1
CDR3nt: TGTGCTAGCAGCAGGACTAGCGTCCACAATGAGCAGTTCTTC
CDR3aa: CASSRTSVHNEQFF

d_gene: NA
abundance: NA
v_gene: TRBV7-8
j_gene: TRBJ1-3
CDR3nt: TGTGCCAGCAGCTTTAGCAGCCTCTCCTCTGGAAACACCATATATTTT
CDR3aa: CASSFSSLSSGNTIYF

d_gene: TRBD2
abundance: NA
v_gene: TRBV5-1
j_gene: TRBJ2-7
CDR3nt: TGCGCCAGCAGCTTGAACGGGCTAGCGGGCCCCTCCTACGAGCAGTACTTC
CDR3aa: CASSLNGLAGPSYEQYF

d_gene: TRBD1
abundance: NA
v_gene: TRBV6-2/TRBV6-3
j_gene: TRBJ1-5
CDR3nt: TGTGCCAGCAGTTACGGCTGGACAGGGAATAATCAGCCCCAGCATTTT
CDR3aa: CASSYGWTGNNQPQHF

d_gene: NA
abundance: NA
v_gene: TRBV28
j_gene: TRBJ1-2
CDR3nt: TGTGCCAGCAGTCCACACCAGGGGTCGCCAAGAGGCTACACCTTC
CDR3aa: CASSPHQGSPRGYTF

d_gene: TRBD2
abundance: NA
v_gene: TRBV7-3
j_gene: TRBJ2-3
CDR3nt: TGTGCCAGCAGCTTACAGGCTAGCGGTACAGATACGCAGTATTTT
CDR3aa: CASSLQASGTDTQYF

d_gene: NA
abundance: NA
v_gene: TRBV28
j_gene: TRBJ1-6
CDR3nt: TGTGCCAGCACCCCGGGAAGCAGTAATTCACCCCTCCACTTT
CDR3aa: CASTPGSSNSPLHF

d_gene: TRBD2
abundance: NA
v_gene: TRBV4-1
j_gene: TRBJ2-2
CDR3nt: TGCGCCAGCAGCCACACTGGGGGGGTCCCCGGGGAGCTGTTTTTT
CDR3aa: CASSHTGGVPGELFF

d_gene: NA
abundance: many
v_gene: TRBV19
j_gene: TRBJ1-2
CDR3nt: TGTGCCAGTAGTCCGGGACGGGAGAACTATGGCTACACCTTC
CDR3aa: CASSPGRENYGYTF

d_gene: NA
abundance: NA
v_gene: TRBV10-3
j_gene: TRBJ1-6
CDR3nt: TGTGCCATCAGTGAATCTACCGGTAATTCACCCCTCCACTTT
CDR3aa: CAISESTGNSPLHF

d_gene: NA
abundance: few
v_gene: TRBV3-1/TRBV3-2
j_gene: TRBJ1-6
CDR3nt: TGTGCCAGCAGCCAAGAAGAGAATTCACCCCTCCACTTT
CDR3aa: CASSQEENSPLHF

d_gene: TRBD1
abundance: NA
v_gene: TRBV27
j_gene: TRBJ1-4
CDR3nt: TGTGCCAGCAGTTTCTCAGGGGGAAATGAAAAACTGTTTTTT
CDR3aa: CASSFSGGNEKLFF

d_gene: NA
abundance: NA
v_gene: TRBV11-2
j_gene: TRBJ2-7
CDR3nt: TGTGCCAGCAGCTTACTAGTAACGTACGAGCAGTACTTC
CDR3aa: CASSLLVTYEQYF

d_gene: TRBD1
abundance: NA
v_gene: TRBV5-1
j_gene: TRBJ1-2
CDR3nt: TGCGCCAGCAGCTTGAGACAGGGAGCTAACTATGGCTACACCTTC
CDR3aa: CASSLRQGANYGYTF

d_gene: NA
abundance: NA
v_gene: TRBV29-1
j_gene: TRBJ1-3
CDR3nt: TGCAGCGTTGGACTCCGACAGTCTTCTGGAAACACCATATATTTT
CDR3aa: CSVGLRQSSGNTIYF

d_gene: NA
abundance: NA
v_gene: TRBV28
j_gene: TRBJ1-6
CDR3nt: TGTGCCAGCAGACCCGGGGAGAATTATAATTCACCCCTCCACTTT
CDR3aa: CASRPGENYNSPLHF

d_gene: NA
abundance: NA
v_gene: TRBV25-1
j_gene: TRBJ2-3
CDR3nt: TGTGCCAGCAGTGAAGTTTTAGCGCCCGATACGCAGTATTTT
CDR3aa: CASSEVLAPDTQYF

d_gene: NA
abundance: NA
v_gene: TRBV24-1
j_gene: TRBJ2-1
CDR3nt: TGTGCCACCAGTGAAGCTGCCACTAGCAACGATGAGCAGTTCTTC
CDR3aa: CATSEAATSNDEQFF

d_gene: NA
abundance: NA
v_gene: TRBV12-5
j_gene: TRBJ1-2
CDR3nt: TGTGCTAGTGGCTTAGGGAGCTATGGCTACACCTTC
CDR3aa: CASGLGSYGYTF

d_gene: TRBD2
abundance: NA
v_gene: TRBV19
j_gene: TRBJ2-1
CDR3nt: TGTGCCAGTATCGGTAGCGGGGTCGTCGAGCAGTTCTTC
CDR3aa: CASIGSGVVEQFF

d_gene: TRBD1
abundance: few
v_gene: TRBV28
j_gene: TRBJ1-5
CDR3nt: TGTGCCAGCAGTCCCGGGACAGGGAGGCAGCCCCAGCATTTT
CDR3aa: CASSPGTGRQPQHF

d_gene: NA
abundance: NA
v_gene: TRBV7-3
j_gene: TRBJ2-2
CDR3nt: TGTGCCAGCAGCTTAACCCAGCAGGGCAACACCGGGGAGCTGTTTTTT
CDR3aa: CASSLTQQGNTGELFF

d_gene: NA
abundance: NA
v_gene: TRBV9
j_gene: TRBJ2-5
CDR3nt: TGTGCCAGCAGCCTTGGACAGAAAGAGACCCAGTACTTC
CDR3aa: CASSLGQKETQYF

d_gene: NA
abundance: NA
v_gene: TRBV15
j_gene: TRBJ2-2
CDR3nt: TGTGCCACCAGCAGATTTCTTCCCGGGCACCGGGGAGCTGTTTTT
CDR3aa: CATSRFLPGHRGAVF

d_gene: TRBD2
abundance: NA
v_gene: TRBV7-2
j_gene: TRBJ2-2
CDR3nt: TGTGCCAGCAGCTTTAGCGGGAGGCCCCCCGGGGAGCTGTTTTTT
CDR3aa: CASSFSGRPPGELFF

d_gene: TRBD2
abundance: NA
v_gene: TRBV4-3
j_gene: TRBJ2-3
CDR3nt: TGCGCCAGCAGCCTAGAGGGGACTAGCGCAGATACGCAGTATTTT
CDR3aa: CASSLEGTSADTQYF

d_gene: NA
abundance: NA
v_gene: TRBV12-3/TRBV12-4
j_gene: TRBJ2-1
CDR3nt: TGTGCCAGCATCTTCGGGGGTAGCAATGAGCAGTTCTTC
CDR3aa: CASIFGGSNEQFF

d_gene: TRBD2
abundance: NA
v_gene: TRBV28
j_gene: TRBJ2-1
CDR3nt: TGTGCCAGCAGTTCCCCCGACACGACCGATGTGTACGCTCTAGCGGGTAGTGAGCAGTTCTTC
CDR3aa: CASSSPDTTDVYALAGSEQFF

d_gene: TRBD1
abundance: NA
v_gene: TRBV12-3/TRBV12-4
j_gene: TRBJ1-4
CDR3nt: TGTGCCAGCAGGGTCAGGGGGCGGGAAAAACTGTTTTTT
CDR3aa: CASRVRGREKLFF

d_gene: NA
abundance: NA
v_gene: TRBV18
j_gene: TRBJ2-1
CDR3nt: TGTGCCAGCTCACTGCGACCGGAGAGCTCCTACAATGAGCAGTTCTTC
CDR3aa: CASSLRPESSYNEQFF

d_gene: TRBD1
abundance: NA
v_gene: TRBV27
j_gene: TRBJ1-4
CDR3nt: TGTGCCAGCAGTTTAATGACAGGGTTTAATGAAAAACTGTTTTTT
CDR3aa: CASSLMTGFNEKLFF

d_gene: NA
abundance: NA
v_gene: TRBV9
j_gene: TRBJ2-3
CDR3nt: TGTGCCAGCAGCGTAGGGTACCTAACGGAGGGCACAGATACGCAGTATTTT
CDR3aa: CASSVGYLTEGTDTQYF

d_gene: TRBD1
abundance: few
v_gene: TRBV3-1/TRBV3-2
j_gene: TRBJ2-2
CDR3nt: TGTGCCAGCAGCGGTAACAGGGGGCTGAACACCGGGGAGCTGTTTTTT
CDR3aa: CASSGNRGLNTGELFF

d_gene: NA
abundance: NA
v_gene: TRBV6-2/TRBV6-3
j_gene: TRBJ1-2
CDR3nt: TGTGCCAGCAGTTACCTCCAGGGGGGCTACACCTTC
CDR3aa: CASSYLQGGYTF

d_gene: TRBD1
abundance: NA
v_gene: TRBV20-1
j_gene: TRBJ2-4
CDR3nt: TGCAGTGCTAGTCCCGGGACAGGGGGCGCGATGGGAAACATTCAGTACTTC
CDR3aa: CSASPGTGGAMGNIQYF

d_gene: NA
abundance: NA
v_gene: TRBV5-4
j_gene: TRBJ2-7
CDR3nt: TGTGCCAGCAGCTCAGGCCACGAGCAGTACTTC
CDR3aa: CASSSGHEQYF

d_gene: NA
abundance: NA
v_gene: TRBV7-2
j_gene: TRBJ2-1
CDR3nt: TGTGCCAGCAGCTTAAGCGGGCACAATGAGCAGTTCTTC
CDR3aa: CASSLSGHNEQFF

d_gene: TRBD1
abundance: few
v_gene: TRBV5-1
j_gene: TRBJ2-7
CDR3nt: TGCGCCAGCAGACTCCCGGGACAGGCCTACGAGCAGTACTTC
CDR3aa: CASRLPGQAYEQYF